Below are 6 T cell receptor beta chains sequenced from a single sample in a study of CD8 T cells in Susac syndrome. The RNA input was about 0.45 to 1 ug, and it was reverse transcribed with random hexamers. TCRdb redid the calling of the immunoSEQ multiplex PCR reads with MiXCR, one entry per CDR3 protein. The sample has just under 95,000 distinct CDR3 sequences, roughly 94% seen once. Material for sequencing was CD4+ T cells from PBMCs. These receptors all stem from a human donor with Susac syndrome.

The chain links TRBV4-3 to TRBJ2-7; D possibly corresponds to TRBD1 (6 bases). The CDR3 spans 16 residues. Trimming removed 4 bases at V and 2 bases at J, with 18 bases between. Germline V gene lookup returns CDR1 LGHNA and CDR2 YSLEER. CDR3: CASSPKSGRGPYEQYF. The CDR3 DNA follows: TGCGCCAGCAGCCCCAAGTCGGGCAGGGGCCCCTACGAGCAGTACTTC.

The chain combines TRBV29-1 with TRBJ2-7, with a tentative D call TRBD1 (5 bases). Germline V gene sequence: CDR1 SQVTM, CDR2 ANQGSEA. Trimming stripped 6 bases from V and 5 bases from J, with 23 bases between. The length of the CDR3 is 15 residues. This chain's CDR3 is CSVDVGGAMGHEQYF. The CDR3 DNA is TGCAGCGTCGACGTCGGTGGGGCTATGGGCCACGAGCAGTACTTC.

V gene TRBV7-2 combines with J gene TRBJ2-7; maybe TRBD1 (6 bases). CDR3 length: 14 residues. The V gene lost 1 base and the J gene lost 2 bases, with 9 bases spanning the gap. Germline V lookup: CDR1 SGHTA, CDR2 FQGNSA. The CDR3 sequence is CASSLERGTYEQYF. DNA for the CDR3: TGTGCCAGCAGCTTAGAAAGGGGGACCTACGAGCAGTACTTC.

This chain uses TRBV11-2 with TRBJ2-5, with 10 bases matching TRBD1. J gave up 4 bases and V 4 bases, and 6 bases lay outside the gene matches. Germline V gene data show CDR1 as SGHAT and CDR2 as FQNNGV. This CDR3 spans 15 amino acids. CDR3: CASSSWTGGTETQYF. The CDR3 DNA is TGTGCCAGCAGCTCTTGGACAGGGGGGACAGAGACCCAGTACTTC.

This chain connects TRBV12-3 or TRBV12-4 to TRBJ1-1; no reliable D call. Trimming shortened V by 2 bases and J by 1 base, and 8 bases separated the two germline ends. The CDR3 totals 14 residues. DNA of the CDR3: TGTGCCAGCAGTTTACGGACGGCGAACACTGAAGCTTTCTTT. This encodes CASSLRTANTEAFF.

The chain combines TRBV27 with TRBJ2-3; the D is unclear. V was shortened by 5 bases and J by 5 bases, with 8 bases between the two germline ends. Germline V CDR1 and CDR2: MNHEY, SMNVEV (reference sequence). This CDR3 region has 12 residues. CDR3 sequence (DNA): TGTGCCAGCAGTCCCGCCAAAGATACGCAGTATTTT. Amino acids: CASSPAKDTQYF.